The following is a TCR beta chain sequence with its context. Its antigen is still unknown. This sample was taken from a study of response to subunit inactivated influenza vaccine. Trimming took 4 bases from V and 7 from J, leaving 13 bases between them. The CDR3 contains 12 residues. The germline gives CDR1 SQVTM, CDR2 ANQGSEA. The study, taken as a whole, reports: Few new T cells, the authors suggested, are recruited by each seasonal influenza vaccination.

MiXCR was run by TCRdb on the RT-PCR reads, yielding one entry per CDR3 protein. The sample has more than 700,000 distinct CDR3 sequences, 21% seen once. The sample in question was PBMCs from blood, obtained more than 4 days after vaccination. This sequence was found in a man in his forties or fifties who received an inactivated influenza vaccine. The rearrangement links TRBV29-1 to TRBJ1-1; D remains ambiguous. The CDR3 DNA sequence: TGCAGCGTTGGTCAGGATATGGGTGAAGCTTTCTTT. This encodes CSVGQDMGEAFF. Combining the CDR3 with reference TRBV29-1 and TRBJ1-1 gives the whole variable domain SAVISQKPSRDICQRGTSLTIQCQVDSQVTMMFWYRQQPGQSLTLIATANQGSEATYESGFVIDKFPISRPNLTFSTLTVSNMSPEDSSIYLCSVGQDMGEAFFGQGTRLTVV.